This T cell receptor (beta chain) was obtained from a study of siplizumab effects on memory and regulatory T cells. Among three donor pairs, the unstimulated naive, memory, effector memory and TEMRA subsets underwent sequencing. Study results and limitations: Mappable alloreactive CD4+ clones were on average around 69% Treg-derived with siplizumab, around 30% in controls. Assignment to unstimulated subsets succeeded for only a minor fraction of the alloreactive clones. There appeared to be greater diversity in naive T cells than in memory cells, and naive T cells seemed major contributors to the alloresponse.

With respect to this clone: The antigen is unknown.

TCRdb's copy holds only in-frame clones and misses some; the assay was immunoSEQ multiplex PCR. The data contain some 62,000 clones, less than 90% of them singletons. Sequencing was performed on memory CD4+ T cells sorted from blood. This receptor was taken from a human donor in good health.

The DNA of the CDR3 is TGTGCCAGCAGCTTCGGCATATCCTACGAGCAGTACTTC. This translates into CASSFGISYEQYF. The chain combines TRBV7-6 with TRBJ2-7; D remains unclear. V was trimmed by 3 bases and J by 1 base, leaving 7 bases between them. CDR3 length: 13 residues. Germline CDR1 SGHVS, CDR2 FNYEAQ.